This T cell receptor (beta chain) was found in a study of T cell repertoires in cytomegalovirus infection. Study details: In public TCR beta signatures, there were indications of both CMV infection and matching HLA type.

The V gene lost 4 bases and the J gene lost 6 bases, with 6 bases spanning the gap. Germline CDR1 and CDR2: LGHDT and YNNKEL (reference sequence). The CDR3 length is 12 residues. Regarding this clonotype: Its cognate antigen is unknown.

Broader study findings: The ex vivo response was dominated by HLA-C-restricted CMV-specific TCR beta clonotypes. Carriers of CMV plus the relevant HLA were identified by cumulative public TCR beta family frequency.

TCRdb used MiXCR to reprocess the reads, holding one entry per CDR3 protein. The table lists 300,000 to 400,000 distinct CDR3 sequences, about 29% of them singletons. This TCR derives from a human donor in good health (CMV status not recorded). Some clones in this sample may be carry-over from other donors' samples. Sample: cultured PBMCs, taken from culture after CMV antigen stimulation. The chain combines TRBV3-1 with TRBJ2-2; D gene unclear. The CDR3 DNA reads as TGTGCCAGCAGCCCCCTCGCCGGGGAGCTGTTTTTT. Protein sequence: CASSPLAGELFF.